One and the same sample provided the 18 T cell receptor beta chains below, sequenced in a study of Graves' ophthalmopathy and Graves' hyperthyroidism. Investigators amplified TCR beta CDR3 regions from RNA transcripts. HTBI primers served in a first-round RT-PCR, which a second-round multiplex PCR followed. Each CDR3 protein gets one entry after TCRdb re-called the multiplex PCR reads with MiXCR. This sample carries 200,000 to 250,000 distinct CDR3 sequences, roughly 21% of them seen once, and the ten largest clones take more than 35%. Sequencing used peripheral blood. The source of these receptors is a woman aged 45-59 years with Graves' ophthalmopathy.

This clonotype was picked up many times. The CDR3: CASTDSTNTGELFF. CDR3 nucleotide sequence: TGTGCCAGCACAGACAGCACCAACACCGGGGAGCTGTTTTTT. This sequence joins TRBV6-1 and TRBJ2-2; a possible D gene is TRBD1 (5 bases). V lost 7 bases to trimming and J lost 2 bases, with 11 bases between them. There are 14 residues in the CDR3. Germline V CDR1 and CDR2: MNHNS, SASEGT.

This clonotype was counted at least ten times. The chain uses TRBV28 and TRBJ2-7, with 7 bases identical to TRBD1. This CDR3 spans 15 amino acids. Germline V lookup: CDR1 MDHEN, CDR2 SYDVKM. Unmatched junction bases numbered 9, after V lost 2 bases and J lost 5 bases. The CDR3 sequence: CASSLEGGSFHEQYF. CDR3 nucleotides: TGTGCCAGCAGTTTAGAAGGGGGCTCCTTCCACGAGCAGTACTTC. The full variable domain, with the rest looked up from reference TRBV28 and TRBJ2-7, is DVKVTQSSRYLVKRTGEKVFLECVQDMDHENMFWYRQDPGLGLRLIYFSYDVKMKEKGDIPEGYSVSREKKERFSLILESASTNQTSMYLCASSLEGGSFHEQYFGPGTRLTVT.

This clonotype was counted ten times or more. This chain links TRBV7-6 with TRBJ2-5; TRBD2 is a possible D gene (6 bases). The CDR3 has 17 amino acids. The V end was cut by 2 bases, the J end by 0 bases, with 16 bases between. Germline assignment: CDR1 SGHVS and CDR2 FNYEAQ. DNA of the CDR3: TGTGCCAGCAGCTTACGGATAGCCGGGGGTTACCAAGAGACCCAGTACTTC. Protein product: CASSLRIAGGYQETQYF.

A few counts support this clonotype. Here the CDR3 reads CAISESGITGNEQYF. The CDR3, as DNA: TGTGCCATCAGTGAGTCCGGGATCACAGGGAACGAGCAGTACTTC. The genes are TRBV10-3 and TRBJ2-7; possible D gene TRBD1, 6 bases. CDR1 is ENHRY and CDR2 is SYGVKD in the germline V gene. The CDR3 consists of 15 residues. The V gene lost 0 bases and the J gene lost 5 bases, with 14 bases spanning the gap.

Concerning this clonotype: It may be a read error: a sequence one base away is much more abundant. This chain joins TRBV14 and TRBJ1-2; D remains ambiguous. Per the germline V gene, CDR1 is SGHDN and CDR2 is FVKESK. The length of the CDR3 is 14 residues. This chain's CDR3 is CAGSQGGSLAGYTF. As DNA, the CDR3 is TGTGCCGGCAGCCAAGGCGGCAGCCTAGCTGGCTACACCTTC.

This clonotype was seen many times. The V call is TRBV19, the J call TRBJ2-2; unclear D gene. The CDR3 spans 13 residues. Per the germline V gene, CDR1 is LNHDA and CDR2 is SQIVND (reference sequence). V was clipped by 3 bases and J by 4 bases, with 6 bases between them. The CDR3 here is CASSISGTGELFF. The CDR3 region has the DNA TGTGCCAGTAGTATCAGTGGCACCGGGGAGCTGTTTTTT.

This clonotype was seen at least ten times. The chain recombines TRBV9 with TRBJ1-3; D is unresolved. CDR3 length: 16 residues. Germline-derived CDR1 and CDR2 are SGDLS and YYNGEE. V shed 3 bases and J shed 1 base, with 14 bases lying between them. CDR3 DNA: TGTGCCAGCAGCGCAACGGCCATAGTTTCTGGAAACACCATATATTTT. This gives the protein CASSATAIVSGNTIYF.

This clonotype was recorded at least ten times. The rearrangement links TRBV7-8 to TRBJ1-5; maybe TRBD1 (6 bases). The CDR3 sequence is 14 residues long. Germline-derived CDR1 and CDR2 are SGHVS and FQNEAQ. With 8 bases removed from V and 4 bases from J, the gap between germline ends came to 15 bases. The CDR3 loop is CASVPDRSNQPQHF. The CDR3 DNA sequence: TGTGCCAGCGTTCCTGACAGGTCAAATCAGCCCCAGCATTTT.

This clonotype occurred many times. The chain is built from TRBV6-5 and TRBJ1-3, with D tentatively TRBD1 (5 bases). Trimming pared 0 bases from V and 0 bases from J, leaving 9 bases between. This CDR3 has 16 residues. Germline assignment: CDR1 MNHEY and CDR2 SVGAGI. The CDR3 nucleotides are TGTGCCAGCAGTTACTCCTCAGGGTTCTCTGGAAACACCATATATTTT. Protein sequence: CASSYSSGFSGNTIYF.

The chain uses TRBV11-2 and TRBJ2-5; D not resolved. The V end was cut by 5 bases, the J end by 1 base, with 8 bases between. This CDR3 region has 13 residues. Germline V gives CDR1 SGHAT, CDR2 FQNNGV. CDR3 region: CASSARFQETQYF. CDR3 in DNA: TGTGCCAGCAGCGCAAGATTCCAAGAGACCCAGTACTTC. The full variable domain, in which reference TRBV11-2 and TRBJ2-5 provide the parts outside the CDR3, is EAGVAQSPRYKIIEKRQSVAFWCNPISGHATLYWYQQILGQGPKLLIQFQNNGVVDDSQLPKDRFSAERLKGVDSTLKIQPAKLEDSAVYLCASSARFQETQYFGPGTRLLVL.

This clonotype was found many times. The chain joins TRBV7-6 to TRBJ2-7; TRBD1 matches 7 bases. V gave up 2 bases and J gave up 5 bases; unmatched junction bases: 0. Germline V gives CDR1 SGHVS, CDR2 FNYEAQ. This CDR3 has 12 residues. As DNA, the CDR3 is TGTGCCAGCAGCTTACAGGGGGACGAGCAGTACTTC. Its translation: CASSLQGDEQYF.

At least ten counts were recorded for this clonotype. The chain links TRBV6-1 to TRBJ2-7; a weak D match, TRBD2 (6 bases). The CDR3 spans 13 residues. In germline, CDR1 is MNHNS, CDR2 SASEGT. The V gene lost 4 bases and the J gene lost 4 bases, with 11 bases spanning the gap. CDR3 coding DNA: TGTGCCAGCAGTGGGGTAGGGAGGTACGAGCAGTACTTC. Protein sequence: CASSGVGRYEQYF.

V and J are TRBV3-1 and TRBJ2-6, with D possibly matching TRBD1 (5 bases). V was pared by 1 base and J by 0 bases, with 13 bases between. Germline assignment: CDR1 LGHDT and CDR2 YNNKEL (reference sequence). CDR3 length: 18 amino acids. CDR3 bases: TGTGCCAGCAGCCAAGCAGCTGGACATCGCTCTGGGGCCAACGTCCTGACTTTC. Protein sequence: CASSQAAGHRSGANVLTF.

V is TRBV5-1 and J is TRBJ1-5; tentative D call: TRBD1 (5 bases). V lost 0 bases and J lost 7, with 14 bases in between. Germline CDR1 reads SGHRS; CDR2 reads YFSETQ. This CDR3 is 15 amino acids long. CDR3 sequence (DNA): TGCGCCAGCAGCTTGGGGGGCCGTAACGGGCAGCCCCAGCATTTT. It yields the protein CASSLGGRNGQPQHF.

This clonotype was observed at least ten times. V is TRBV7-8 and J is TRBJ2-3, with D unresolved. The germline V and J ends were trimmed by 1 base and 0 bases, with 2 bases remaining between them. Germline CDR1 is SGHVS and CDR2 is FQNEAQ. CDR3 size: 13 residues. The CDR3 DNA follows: TGTGCCAGCAGCTTAGGCAGCACAGATACGCAGTATTTT. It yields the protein CASSLGSTDTQYF.

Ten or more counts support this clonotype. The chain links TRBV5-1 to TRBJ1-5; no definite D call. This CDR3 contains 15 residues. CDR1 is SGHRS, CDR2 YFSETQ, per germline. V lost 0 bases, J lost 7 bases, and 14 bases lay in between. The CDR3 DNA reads TGCGCCAGCAGCTTGGTGCCAGCTATGGGGCAGCCCCAGCATTTT. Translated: CASSLVPAMGQPQHF.

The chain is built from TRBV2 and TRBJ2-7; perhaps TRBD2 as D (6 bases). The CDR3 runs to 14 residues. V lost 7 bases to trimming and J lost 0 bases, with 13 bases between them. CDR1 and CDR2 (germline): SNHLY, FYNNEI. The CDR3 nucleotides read TGTGCCAGCAAGGGCGGGACCTACTCCTACGAGCAGTACTTC. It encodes CASKGGTYSYEQYF.

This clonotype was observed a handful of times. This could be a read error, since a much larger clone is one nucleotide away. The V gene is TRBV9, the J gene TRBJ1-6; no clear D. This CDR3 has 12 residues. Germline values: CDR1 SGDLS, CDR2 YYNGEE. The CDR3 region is CAGSVDTSPLHF. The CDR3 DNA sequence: TGTGCCGGCAGCGTAGATACGTCACCCCTCCACTTT. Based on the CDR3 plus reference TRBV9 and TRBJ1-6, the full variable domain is DSGVTQTPKHLITATGQRVTLRCSPRSGDLSVYWYQQSLDQGLQFLIQYYNGEERAKGNILERFSAQQFPDLHSELNLSSLELGDSALYFCAGSVDTSPLHFGNGTRLTVT.